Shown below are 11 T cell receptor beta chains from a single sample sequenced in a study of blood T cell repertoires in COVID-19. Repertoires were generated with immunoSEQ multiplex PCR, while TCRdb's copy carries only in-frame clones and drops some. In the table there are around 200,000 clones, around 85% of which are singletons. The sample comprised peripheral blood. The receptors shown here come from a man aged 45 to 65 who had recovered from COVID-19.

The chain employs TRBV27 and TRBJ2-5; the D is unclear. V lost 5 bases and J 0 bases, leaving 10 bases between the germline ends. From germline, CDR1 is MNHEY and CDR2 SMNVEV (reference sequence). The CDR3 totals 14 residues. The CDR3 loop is CASSMRSHQETQYF. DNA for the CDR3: TGTGCCAGCAGTATGCGGTCCCACCAAGAGACCCAGTACTTC.

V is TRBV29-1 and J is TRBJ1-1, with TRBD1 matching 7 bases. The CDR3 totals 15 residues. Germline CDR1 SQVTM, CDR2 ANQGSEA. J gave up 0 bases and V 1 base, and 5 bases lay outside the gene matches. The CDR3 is CSVEGETGLNTEAFF. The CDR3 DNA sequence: TGCAGCGTTGAAGGAGAGACAGGGCTGAACACTGAAGCTTTCTTT.

The CDR3 coding sequence is TGCGCCAGCAGCCGTGGGGTACAGGGGGGGAACACTGAAGCTTTCTTT. Its translation: CASSRGVQGGNTEAFF. The gene calls are TRBV5-1 and TRBJ1-1; 8 nucleotides agree with TRBD1. Trimming at V came to 4 bases and at J to 1 base, leaving 9 bases not matched to a gene. Germline V lookup: CDR1 SGHRS, CDR2 YFSETQ. This CDR3 region has 16 residues.

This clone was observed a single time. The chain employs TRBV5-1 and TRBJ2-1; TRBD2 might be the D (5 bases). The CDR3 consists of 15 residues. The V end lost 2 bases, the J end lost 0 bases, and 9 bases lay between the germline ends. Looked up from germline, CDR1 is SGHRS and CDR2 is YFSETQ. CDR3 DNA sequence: TGCGCCAGCAGCTTAGCTAGCCGCTCCTACAATGAGCAGTTCTTC. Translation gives CASSLASRSYNEQFF.

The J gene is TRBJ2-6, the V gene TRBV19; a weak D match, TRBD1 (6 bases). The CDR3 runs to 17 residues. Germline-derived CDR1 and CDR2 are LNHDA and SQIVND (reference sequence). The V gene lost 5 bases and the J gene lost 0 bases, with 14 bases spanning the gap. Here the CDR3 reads CASSPGQLYSGANVLTF. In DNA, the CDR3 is TGTGCCAGTAGTCCCGGACAGTTGTACTCTGGGGCCAACGTCCTGACTTTC.

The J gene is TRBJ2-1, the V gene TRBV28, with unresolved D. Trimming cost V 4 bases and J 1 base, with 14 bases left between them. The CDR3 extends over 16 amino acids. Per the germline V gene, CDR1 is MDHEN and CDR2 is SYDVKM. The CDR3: CASSSLGGRSYNEQFF. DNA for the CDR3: TGTGCCAGCAGTTCTTTAGGCGGCAGATCCTACAATGAGCAGTTCTTC.

The CDR3 here is CASSLAEGGNEQFF. The DNA of the CDR3 is TGTGCCAGCAGCTTAGCGGAGGGAGGGAATGAGCAGTTCTTC. This chain connects TRBV7-9 to TRBJ2-1; TRBD2 agrees at 7 bases. J lost 7 bases, V lost 0 bases, and 3 bases had no gene match. The CDR3 has 14 amino acids. CDR1 is SEHNR and CDR2 is FQNEAQ in the germline V gene (reference sequence).

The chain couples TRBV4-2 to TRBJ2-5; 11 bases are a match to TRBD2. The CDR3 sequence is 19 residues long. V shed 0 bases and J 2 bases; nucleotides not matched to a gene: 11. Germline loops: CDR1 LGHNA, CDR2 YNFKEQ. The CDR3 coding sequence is TGTGCCAGCAGCCAAGATTCGGGGCTAGCGGGAGGTGAACAAGAGACCCAGTACTTC. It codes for CASSQDSGLAGGEQETQYF.

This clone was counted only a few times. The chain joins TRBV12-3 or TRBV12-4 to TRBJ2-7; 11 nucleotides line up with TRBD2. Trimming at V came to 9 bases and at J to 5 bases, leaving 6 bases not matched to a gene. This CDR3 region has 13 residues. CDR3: CASRRLAGHEQYF. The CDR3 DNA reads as TGTGCCAGTCGTCGACTAGCGGGACACGAGCAGTACTTC.

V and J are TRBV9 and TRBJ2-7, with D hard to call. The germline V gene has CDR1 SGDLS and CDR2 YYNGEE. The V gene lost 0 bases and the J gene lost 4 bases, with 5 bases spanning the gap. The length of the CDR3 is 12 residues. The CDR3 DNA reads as TGTGCCAGCAGCGTAGAGAGTTACGAGCAGTACTTC. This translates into CASSVESYEQYF. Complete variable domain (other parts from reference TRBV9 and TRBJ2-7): DSGVTQTPKHLITATGQRVTLRCSPRSGDLSVYWYQQSLDQGLQFLIQYYNGEERAKGNILERFSAQQFPDLHSELNLSSLELGDSALYFCASSVESYEQYFGPGTRLTVT.

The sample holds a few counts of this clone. The CDR3 nucleotides are TGTGCCAGCAGTCTCCGAGGACTAGCGGGAGGGGTAATGGAGCAGTTCTTC. Translated, it gives CASSLRGLAGGVMEQFF. This chain links TRBV27 with TRBJ2-1, with TRBD2 identical over 15 bases. With 5 bases clipped from V and 10 bases from J, the junction kept 12 bases outside the gene matches. Germline lookup yields CDR1 MNHEY and CDR2 SMNVEV (reference sequence). The CDR3 sequence is 17 residues long.